Included here is one TCR beta chain sequence, with context. Its target is unknown. These data come from a study of pediatric ulcerative colitis. Points from the study as a whole: All ulcerative colitis patients, but no controls, carried a couple of rectal clonotypes. Substantially fewer templates came from a couple of patients' blood samples.

The assay was run at survey level. The method was immunoSEQ multiplex PCR; TCRdb's version includes in-frame clones alone and lacks a portion of them. The sample holds roughly 64,000 clones, 80% to 90% seen once. At colonoscopy, a blood sample was also collected. V gave up 0 bases and J gave up 2 bases, with 10 bases separating them. Looked up from germline, CDR1 is SGHTA and CDR2 is FQGNSA. The CDR3 length is 15 residues. The sequenced material came from blood. The rearrangement uses TRBV7-2 and TRBJ1-2; D uncertain. The source is a boy younger than 18 with severe ulcerative colitis. The DNA for the CDR3 is TGTGCCAGCAGCTTAGCTCAGTTTCGAAACTATGGCTACACCTTC. Translation gives CASSLAQFRNYGYTF.